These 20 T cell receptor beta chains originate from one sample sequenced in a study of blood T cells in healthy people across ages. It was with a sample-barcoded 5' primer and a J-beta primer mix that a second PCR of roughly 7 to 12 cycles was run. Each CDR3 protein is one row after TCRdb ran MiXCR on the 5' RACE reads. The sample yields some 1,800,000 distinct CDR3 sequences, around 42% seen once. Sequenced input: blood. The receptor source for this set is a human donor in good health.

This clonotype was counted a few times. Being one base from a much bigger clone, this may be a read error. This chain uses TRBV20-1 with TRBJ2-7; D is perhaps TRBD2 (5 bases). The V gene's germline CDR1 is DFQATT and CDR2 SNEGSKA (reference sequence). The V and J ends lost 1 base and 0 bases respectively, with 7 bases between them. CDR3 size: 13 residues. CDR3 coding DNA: TGCAGTGCTAGAGGGGAGAGCTCCTACGAGCAGTACTTC. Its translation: CSARGESSYEQYF.

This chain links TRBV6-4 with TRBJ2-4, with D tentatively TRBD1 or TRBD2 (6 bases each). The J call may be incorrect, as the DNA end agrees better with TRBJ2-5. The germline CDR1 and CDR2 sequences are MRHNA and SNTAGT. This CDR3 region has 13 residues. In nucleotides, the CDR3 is TGTGCCAGCAGACCCGGGGGCTGGGAGACCCAGTACTTC. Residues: CASRPGGWETQYF.

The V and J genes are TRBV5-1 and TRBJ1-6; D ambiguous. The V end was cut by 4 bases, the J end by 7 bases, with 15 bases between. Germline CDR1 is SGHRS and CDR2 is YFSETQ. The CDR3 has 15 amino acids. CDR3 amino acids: CASSPRAGSNSPLHF. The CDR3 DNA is TGCGCCAGCAGCCCCCGTGCGGGTAGCAATTCACCCCTCCACTTT. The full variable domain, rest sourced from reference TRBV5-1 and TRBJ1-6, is KAGVTQTPRYLIKTRGQQVTLSCSPISGHRSVSWYQQTPGQGLQFLFEYFSETQRNKGNFPGRFSGRQFSNSRSEMNVSTLELGDSALYLCASSPRAGSNSPLHFGNGTRLTVT.

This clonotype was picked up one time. The CDR3 here is CASSRYKTGVDGYTF. CDR3 bases: TGTGCCAGCAGCCGATACAAGACAGGGGTTGATGGCTACACCTTC. The V gene is TRBV6-5, the J gene TRBJ1-2; 8 nucleotides line up with TRBD1. Trimming cost V 6 bases and J 6 bases; bases outside gene matches: 12. The CDR3 consists of 15 residues. The germline gives CDR1 MNHEY, CDR2 SVGAGI.

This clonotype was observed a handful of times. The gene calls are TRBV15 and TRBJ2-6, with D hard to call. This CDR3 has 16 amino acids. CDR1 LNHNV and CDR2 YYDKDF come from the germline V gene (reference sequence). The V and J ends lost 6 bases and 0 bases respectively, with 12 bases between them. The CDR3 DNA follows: TGTGCCACCAGTGTGAATCCGGGCTCTGGGGCCAACGTCCTGACTTTC. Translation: CATSVNPGSGANVLTF.

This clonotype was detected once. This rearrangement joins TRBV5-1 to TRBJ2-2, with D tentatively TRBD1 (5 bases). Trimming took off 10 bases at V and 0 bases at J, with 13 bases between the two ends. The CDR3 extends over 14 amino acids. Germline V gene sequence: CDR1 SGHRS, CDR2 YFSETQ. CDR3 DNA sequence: TGCGCCTGTTCAGACAGATCGAACACCGGGGAGCTGTTTTTT. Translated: CACSDRSNTGELFF.

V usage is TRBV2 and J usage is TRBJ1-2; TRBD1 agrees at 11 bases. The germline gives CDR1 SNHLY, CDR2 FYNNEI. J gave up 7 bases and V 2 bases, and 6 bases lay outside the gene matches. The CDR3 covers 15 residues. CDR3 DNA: TGTGCCAGCAGTGAAATGGGACAGGGGGTCTCTGGCTACACCTTC. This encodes CASSEMGQGVSGYTF.

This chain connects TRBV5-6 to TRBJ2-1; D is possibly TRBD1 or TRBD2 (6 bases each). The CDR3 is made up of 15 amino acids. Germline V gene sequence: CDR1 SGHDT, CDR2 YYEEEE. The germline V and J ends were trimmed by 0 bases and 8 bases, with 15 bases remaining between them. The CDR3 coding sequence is TGTGCCAGCAGCTTGGCCAAGACGGGGGCGGATGAGCAGTTCTTC. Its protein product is CASSLAKTGADEQFF.

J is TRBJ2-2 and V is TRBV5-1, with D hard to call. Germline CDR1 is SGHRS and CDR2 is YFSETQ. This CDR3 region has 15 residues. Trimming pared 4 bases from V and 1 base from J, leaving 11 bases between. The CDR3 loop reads CASSPEPMNTGELFF. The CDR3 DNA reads TGCGCCAGCAGCCCTGAGCCGATGAACACCGGGGAGCTGTTTTTT.

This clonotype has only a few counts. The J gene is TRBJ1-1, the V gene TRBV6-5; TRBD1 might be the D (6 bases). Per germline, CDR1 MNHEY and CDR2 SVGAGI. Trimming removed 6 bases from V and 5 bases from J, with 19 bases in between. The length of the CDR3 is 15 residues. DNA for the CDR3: TGTGCCAGCAGGCCTGACAGGATTCAGGGGACTGAAGCTTTCTTT. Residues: CASRPDRIQGTEAFF.

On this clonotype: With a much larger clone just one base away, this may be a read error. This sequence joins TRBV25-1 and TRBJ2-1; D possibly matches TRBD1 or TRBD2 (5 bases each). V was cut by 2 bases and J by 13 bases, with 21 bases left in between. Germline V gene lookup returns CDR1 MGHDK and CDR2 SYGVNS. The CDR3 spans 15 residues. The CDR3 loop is CASSERSSGRETQFF. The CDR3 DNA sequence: TGTGCCAGCAGTGAAAGATCGTCAGGGAGAGAGACCCAGTTCTTC.

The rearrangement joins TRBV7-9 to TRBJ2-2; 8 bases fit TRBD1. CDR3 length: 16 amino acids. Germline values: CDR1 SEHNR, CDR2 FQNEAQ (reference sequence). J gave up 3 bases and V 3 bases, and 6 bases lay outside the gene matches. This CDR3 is CASSFGQGWDTGELFF. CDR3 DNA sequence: TGTGCCAGCAGCTTCGGACAGGGATGGGACACCGGGGAGCTGTTTTTT.

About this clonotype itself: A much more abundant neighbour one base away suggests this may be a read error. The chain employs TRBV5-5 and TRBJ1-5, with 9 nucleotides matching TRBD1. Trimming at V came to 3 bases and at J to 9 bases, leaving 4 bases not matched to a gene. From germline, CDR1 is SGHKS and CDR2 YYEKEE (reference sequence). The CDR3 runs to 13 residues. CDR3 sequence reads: CASSWTGARPQHF. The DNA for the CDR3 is TGTGCCAGCAGCTGGACAGGGGCTCGGCCCCAGCATTTT. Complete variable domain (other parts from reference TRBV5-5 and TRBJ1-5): DAGVTQSPTHLIKTRGQQVTLRCSPISGHKSVSWYQQVLGQGPQFIFQYYEKEERGRGNFPDRFSARQFPNYSSELNVNALLLGDSALYLCASSWTGARPQHFGDGTRLSIL.

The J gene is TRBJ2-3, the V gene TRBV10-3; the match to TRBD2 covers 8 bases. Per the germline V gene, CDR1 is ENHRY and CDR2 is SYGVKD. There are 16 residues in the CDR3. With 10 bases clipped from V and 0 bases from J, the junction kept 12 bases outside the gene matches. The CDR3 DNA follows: TGTGCCACGAAGGCGAGCGGGGGATCTAGCACAGATACGCAGTATTTT. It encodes CATKASGGSSTDTQYF.

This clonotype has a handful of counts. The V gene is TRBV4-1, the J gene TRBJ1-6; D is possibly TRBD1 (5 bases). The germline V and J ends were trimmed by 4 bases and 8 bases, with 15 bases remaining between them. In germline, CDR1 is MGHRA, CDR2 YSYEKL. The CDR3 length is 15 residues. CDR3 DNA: TGCGCCAGCAGCCCACTGGCACAGGAGGATTCACCCCTCCACTTT. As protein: CASSPLAQEDSPLHF.

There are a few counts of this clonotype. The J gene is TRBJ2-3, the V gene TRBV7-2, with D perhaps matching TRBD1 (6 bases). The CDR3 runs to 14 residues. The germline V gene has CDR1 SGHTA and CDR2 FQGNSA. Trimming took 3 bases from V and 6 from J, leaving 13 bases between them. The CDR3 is CASSLASQGDTQYF. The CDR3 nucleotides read TGTGCCAGCAGCTTGGCGTCCCAGGGGGATACGCAGTATTTT.

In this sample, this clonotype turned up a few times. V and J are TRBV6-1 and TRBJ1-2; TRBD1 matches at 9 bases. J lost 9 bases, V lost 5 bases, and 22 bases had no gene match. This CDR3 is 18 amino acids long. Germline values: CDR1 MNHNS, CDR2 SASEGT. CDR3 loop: CASSPHYGTGWYAPSYTF. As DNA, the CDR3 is TGTGCCAGCAGTCCCCACTACGGGACAGGGTGGTATGCCCCAAGCTACACCTTC.

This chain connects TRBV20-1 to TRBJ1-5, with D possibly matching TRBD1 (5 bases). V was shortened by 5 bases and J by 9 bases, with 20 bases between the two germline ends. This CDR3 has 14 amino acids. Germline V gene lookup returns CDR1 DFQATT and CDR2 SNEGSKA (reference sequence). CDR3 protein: CSAGTRAPGRPQHF. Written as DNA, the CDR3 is TGCAGTGCTGGAACCAGGGCCCCCGGAAGGCCCCAGCATTTT.

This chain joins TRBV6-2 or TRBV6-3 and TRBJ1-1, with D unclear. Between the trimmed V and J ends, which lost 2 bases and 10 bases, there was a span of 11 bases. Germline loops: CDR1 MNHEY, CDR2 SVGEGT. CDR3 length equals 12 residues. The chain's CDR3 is CASSYPTTTAFF. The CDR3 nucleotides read TGTGCCAGCAGTTACCCCACTACTACAGCTTTCTTT.

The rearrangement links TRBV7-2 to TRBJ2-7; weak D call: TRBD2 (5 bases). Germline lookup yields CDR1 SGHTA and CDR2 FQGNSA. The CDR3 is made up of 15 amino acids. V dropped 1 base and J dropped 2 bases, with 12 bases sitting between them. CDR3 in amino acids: CASSLGGARAYEQYF. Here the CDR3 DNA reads TGTGCCAGCAGCTTAGGGGGAGCTAGAGCCTACGAGCAGTACTTC.